Listed below are T cell receptor beta chains from one sample, sequenced in a study of cytomegalovirus exposure and HLA in healthy donors. Assay: immunoSEQ multiplex PCR; the TCRdb copy retains only in-frame clones and omits some. The table shows roughly 120,000 clones, with around 67% occurring only once. Sequencing was done on a sample of PBMCs. The origin of the receptors is a woman in her forties in good health and CMV-seropositive. The CDR3 runs from the conserved cysteine through the conserved F or W. A D gene is named only where the DNA matches it firmly. Some rows mark clone size as missing; the rest say once, few, many or name a class of expanded clone.

size,D,J,V,DNA,CDR3
.,.,TRBJ2-1,TRBV2,TGTGCCAGCAACCTGGACTCTTACAATGAGCAGTTCTTC,CASNLDSYNEQFF
.,.,TRBJ1-2,TRBV7-2,TGTGCCAGCAGCTTACTTTTGGGGGGGCGCAACTATGGCTACACCTTC,CASSLLLGGRNYGYTF
.,TRBD1,TRBJ1-2,TRBV25-1,TGTGCCAGCAGTGAGAGGAGGACAGGGGGAGACTATGGCTACACCTTC,CASSERRTGGDYGYTF
.,.,TRBJ2-1,TRBV13,TGTGCCAGCAGCTTAGGCGGAGGACGGCGATCCGGCTATGAGCAGTTCTTC,CASSLGGGRRSGYEQFF
.,.,TRBJ2-3,TRBV5-1,TGCGCCAGCACCTTGACGGGGGTACCCACAGATACGCAGTATTTT,CASTLTGVPTDTQYF
.,.,TRBJ2-2,TRBV7-7,TGTGCTAGCAGCCGGGACTTGAAGGGCGGGGAGCTGTTTTTT,CASSRDLKGGELFF
.,.,TRBJ2-7,TRBV6-5,TGTGCCAGCAGTTCGGTCTACGAGCAGTACTTC,CASSSVYEQYF
.,.,TRBJ2-7,TRBV28,TGTGCCAGCAGTTCAACTGGCTCCTACGAGCAGTACTTC,CASSSTGSYEQYF
few,TRBD2,TRBJ2-7,TRBV7-8,TGTGCCAGCAGCACGCGACTAGCGTCTTCCTACGAGCAGTACTTC,CASSTRLASSYEQYF
.,TRBD2,TRBJ2-1,TRBV28,TGTGCCAGCAGTGGTAGCGGGAGATTCAGACCTCGGAATGAGCAGTTCTTC,CASSGSGRFRPRNEQFF
.,TRBD1,TRBJ1-5,TRBV6-1,TGTGCCAGCAGTCCCCGAGGACAGGCTAATCAGCCCCAGCATTTT,CASSPRGQANQPQHF
.,TRBD1,TRBJ2-6,TRBV7-2,TGTGCCAGCAGCTTTCGGGGACAGAGCTCTGGGGCCAACGTCCTGACTTTC,CASSFRGQSSGANVLTF
.,TRBD2,TRBJ2-1,TRBV4-2,TGTGCCAGCAGCCAACCGGGACTAGCGGGGTTCGGTGAGCAGTTCTTC,CASSQPGLAGFGEQFF
.,TRBD1,TRBJ2-7,TRBV28,TGTGCCAGCAGTTCCCCGGGACAGATAAGCTACGAGCAGTACTTC,CASSSPGQISYEQYF
.,TRBD1,TRBJ1-1,TRBV4-2,TGTGCCAGCAGCGCCCAAACAGGGGTAGGAACTGAAGCTTTCTTT,CASSAQTGVGTEAFF
few,.,TRBJ2-7,TRBV6-6,TGTGCCAGCAGTTATTCGCAAGCGGCCTACGAGCAGTACTTC,CASSYSQAAYEQYF
.,.,TRBJ2-7,TRBV7-2,TGTGCCAGCAGCTTCAGGGGTTCAAGGGAGCAGTACTTC,CASSFRGSREQYF
.,TRBD1,TRBJ2-1,TRBV7-9,TGTGCCAGCAGCGTAACAGGGGGCTACCTATACAATGAGCAGTTCTTC,CASSVTGGYLYNEQFF
.,TRBD1,TRBJ1-1,TRBV5-5,TGTGCCAGCAGCTTGGATCGGGACAGGGTCAACACTGAAGCTTTCTTT,CASSLDRDRVNTEAFF
.,.,TRBJ1-1,TRBV14,TGTGCCAGCAGCCCTGCCGCCGCGACAGCAGTTGAAGCTTTCTTT,CASSPAAATAVEAFF
.,.,TRBJ2-7,TRBV10-3,TGTGCCATCAGTGAGGACGGGGTGCGCGAGCAGTACTTC,CAISEDGVREQYF
once,.,TRBJ2-2,TRBV7-8,TGTGCCAGCAGGCCCTGGGGGGGCGAAAAAACCGAGGAGCTGTTTTTT,CASRPWGGEKTEELFF
.,.,TRBJ2-3,TRBV5-1,TGCGCCAGCAGCCCAGGGTGGAATACGCAGTATTTT,CASSPGWNTQYF
few,.,TRBJ1-5,TRBV5-4,TGTGCCAGCAGCTCACAGGGTAGTCGTCAGCCCCAGCATTTT,CASSSQGSRQPQHF
few,TRBD1,TRBJ2-2,TRBV5-4,TGTGCCAGCAGCGCCGGGACAGAGACCGGGGAGCTGTTTTTT,CASSAGTETGELFF
.,.,TRBJ1-1,TRBV13,TGTGCCAGCAGGCAGGGCACTGAAGCTTTCTTT,CASRQGTEAFF
.,.,TRBJ1-6,TRBV19,TGTGCCAGTAGTACGAGCTCCTATAATTCACCCCTCCACTTT,CASSTSSYNSPLHF
.,TRBD1,TRBJ2-2,TRBV7-9,TGTGCCAGCAGTTTCCGGGACAGAGACACCGGGGAGCTGTTTTTT,CASSFRDRDTGELFF
.,.,TRBJ1-1,TRBV5-1,TGCGCCAGCAGCCTCCTGGGTGAGGGTGAAGCTTTCTTT,CASSLLGEGEAFF
.,.,TRBJ1-4,TRBV30,TGTGCCTGTCTTCCCTGGGGGGGAATTGAAAAACTGTTTTTT,CACLPWGGIEKLFF
few,.,TRBJ1-3,TRBV5-6,TGTGCCAGCAGCACGGGACAAACTGGAAACACCATATATTTT,CASSTGQTGNTIYF
.,.,TRBJ1-2,TRBV9,TGTGCCAGCAGCAATGGGGGGGCGAAGAGCTACACCTTC,CASSNGGAKSYTF
.,.,TRBJ1-1,TRBV9,TGTGCCAGCAGCGTAGAGCGCACGCCGAACACTGAAGCTTTCTTT,CASSVERTPNTEAFF
.,.,TRBJ1-5,TRBV25-1,TGTGCCAGCAGTGCGGGTCAGCATCAGCCCCAGCATTTT,CASSAGQHQPQHF
.,TRBD1,TRBJ1-1,TRBV11-2,TGTGCCAGCAGCTTTCGAAGACAGGGGAACACTGAAGCTTTCTTT,CASSFRRQGNTEAFF
.,.,TRBJ2-5,TRBV27,TGTGCCAGCTATTCCTCGGGACATCCTACTGGGGAGACCCAGTACTTC,CASYSSGHPTGETQYF
.,TRBD2,TRBJ2-7,TRBV7-6,TGTGCCAGCAGCTTAGGGACCCCGGGACTAGCGGGAGGATACGAGCAGTACTTC,CASSLGTPGLAGGYEQYF
.,.,TRBJ1-5,TRBV7-2,TGTGCCAGCAGCCAGGACAGAACGGGTTCGCAGCCCCAGCATTTT,CASSQDRTGSQPQHF
once,.,TRBJ2-7,TRBV19,TGTGCCAGTAAGGGGGGGGACCTCGGGTCCTACGAGCAGTACTTC,CASKGGDLGSYEQYF
.,.,TRBJ1-2,TRBV28,TGTGCCAGCAGTCTCCGGGACTATGGCTACACCTTC,CASSLRDYGYTF
.,TRBD1,TRBJ1-6,TRBV4-2,TGTGCCAGCAGCCAAGAATCGCTGGCAGGGGGCTACGCGAATATGTCACCCCTCCACTTT,CASSQESLAGGYANMSPLHF
.,.,TRBJ1-2,TRBV28,TGTGCCAGCAGTAACAGCCACTCAAACTATGGCTACACCTTC,CASSNSHSNYGYTF
.,.,TRBJ1-5,TRBV7-2,TGTGCCAGCAACCCTTCGGGGGGACTCAATCAGCCCCAGCATTTT,CASNPSGGLNQPQHF
.,.,TRBJ2-7,TRBV7-2,TGTGCCAGCAGCTTAGCCTTTGGAGACGACGAGCAGTACTTC,CASSLAFGDDEQYF
.,.,TRBJ1-1,TRBV30,TGTGCCTGGAGTGTGGCGGGCCGCGCTTTCTTT,CAWSVAGRAFF
.,.,TRBJ2-7,TRBV27,TGTGCCAGCAGTTTGGAGTGGGGGGGGCCCTACGAGCAGTACTTC,CASSLEWGGPYEQYF
.,TRBD2,TRBJ2-4,TRBV7-2,TGTGCCAGCAGCCCGAGGAAGGCTAGCGGGTCGGTAACCAAAAACATTCAGTACTTC,CASSPRKASGSVTKNIQYF
.,.,TRBJ1-2,TRBV5-6,TGTGCCAGCAGCTCGGCAAGGGGCATGGGCTATGGCTACACCTTC,CASSSARGMGYGYTF
once,TRBD1,TRBJ1-5,TRBV28,TGTGCCAGCAGCCCAGGGGGCCCGGGCAATCAGCCCCAGCATTTT,CASSPGGPGNQPQHF
.,TRBD1,TRBJ2-7,TRBV19,TGTGCCAGCAAGTCGGGACAGGGGGCCTACGAGCAGTACTTC,CASKSGQGAYEQYF
.,.,TRBJ1-2,TRBV6-1,TGTGCCAGCAGTGGCACAGGAGTAGCTAACTATGGCTACACCTTC,CASSGTGVANYGYTF